These 4 T cell receptor beta chains originate from one sample sequenced in a study of T cell responses to AZD1222 COVID-19 vaccine. Clones were read by immunoSEQ multiplex PCR, and TCRdb kept only the in-frame ones, dropping some. The sample lists approximately 92,000 clones; approximately 91% were seen once. The sample in question was peripheral blood, obtained on day 0 of AZD1222 vaccination. Receptors were obtained from an adult in good health.

The chain combines TRBV10-3 with TRBJ1-2, with 9 bases matching TRBD1. CDR1 and CDR2 (germline): ENHRY, SYGVKD. V gave up 6 bases and J gave up 6 bases; unmatched junction bases: 2. The CDR3 runs to 12 residues. CDR3 coding DNA: TGTGCCATCAGGGGGACAGGGAATGGCTACACCTTC. As protein: CAIRGTGNGYTF.

The rearrangement uses TRBV14 and TRBJ2-7, with 8 bases that match TRBD1. J was trimmed by 2 bases and V by 3 bases; bases with no gene match: 9. CDR3 length: 16 amino acids. CDR1 and CDR2 from the germline V gene are SGHDN and FVKESK. CDR3 nucleotide sequence: TGTGCCAGCAGCCAGCAGCCCGGACAGGGCCCCTACGAGCAGTACTTC. Its protein product is CASSQQPGQGPYEQYF.

The rearrangement uses TRBV15 and TRBJ1-3, with D possibly matching TRBD1 (5 bases). This CDR3 has 16 amino acids. Germline CDR1 is LNHNV and CDR2 is YYDKDF (reference sequence). V lost 1 base and J lost 2, with 12 bases in between. As DNA, the CDR3 is TGTGCCACCAGCAGAGTCCGGGGCGAGGCTGGAAACACCATATATTTT. Amino acid sequence: CATSRVRGEAGNTIYF.

The sample holds one count of this clone. The chain carries TRBV7-3 and TRBJ2-2, with D possibly matching TRBD2 (6 bases). The CDR3 length is 18 residues. Germline loops: CDR1 SGHTA, CDR2 FQGTGA. Trimming removed 1 base from V and 2 bases from J, with 17 bases in between. The CDR3 DNA reads TGTGCCAGCAGCTTAAGAGGGGCGCGGGAAATTAACACCGGGGAGCTGTTTTTT. It translates to CASSLRGAREINTGELFF.